The rows below give T cell receptor beta chains drawn from one sample of a study of cytomegalovirus exposure and HLA in healthy donors. Measured with immunoSEQ multiplex PCR; TCRdb has only the in-frame clones, and not every one. The repertoire includes fewer than 90,000 clones, around 77% of them detected once, and less than 4.5% sits in the top ten. The specimen was PBMCs. These receptors all stem from a man under 40 in good health and CMV-seronegative. Both conserved end residues are part of each CDR3. The order of the fields is V gene, J gene, D gene, clone size, CDR3 protein, CDR3 DNA. A D gene is named only where the DNA matches it firmly. Some rows mark clone size as missing; the rest say once, few, many or name a class of expanded clone.

>TRBV25-1|TRBJ1-5|TRBD1|few
CASSDSRTGGNQPQHF
TGTGCCAGCAGTGATTCCCGGACAGGGGGCAATCAGCCCCAGCATTTT
>TRBV19|TRBJ2-1|TRBD1|-
CASSIAAGGYNEQFF
TGTGCCAGTAGTATAGCGGCAGGGGGATACAATGAGCAGTTCTTC
>TRBV10-3|TRBJ2-1|-|-
CAISEVAPSSYNEQFF
TGTGCCATCAGTGAGGTAGCACCCAGCTCCTACAATGAGCAGTTCTTC
>TRBV5-1|TRBJ1-2|-|-
CASSPGIADYGYTF
TGCGCCAGCAGCCCCGGAATAGCGGACTATGGCTACACCTTC
>TRBV5-1|TRBJ2-7|-|-
CASSLWDISRSYEQYF
TGCGCCAGCAGCTTGTGGGACATATCGAGGTCCTACGAGCAGTACTTC
>TRBV5-1|TRBJ2-1|-|-
CASSLALGTSYNEQFF
TGCGCCAGCAGCTTGGCTCTCGGGACAAGTTACAATGAGCAGTTCTTC
>TRBV7-8|TRBJ2-7|TRBD1|-
CASSVTTGAFSYEQYF
TGTGCCAGCAGCGTAACAACAGGGGCGTTCTCCTACGAGCAGTACTTC
>TRBV19|TRBJ2-2|TRBD2|-
CASSMREAGELFF
TGTGCCAGTAGTATGCGGGAGGCCGGGGAGCTGTTTTTT
>TRBV30|TRBJ1-6|-|-
CAWGNRFRSLHF
TGTGCCTGGGGAAACAGGTTTCGATCCCTCCACTTT
>TRBV6-1|TRBJ2-3|-|-
CASSELAGVADTQYF
TGTGCCAGCAGTGAATTGGCAGGGGTTGCAGATACGCAGTATTTT
>TRBV4-2|TRBJ2-5|TRBD1|-
CASSQDRGETQYF
TGTGCCAGCAGCCAGGACAGGGGAGAGACCCAGTACTTC
>TRBV21-1|TRBJ2-2|-|-
CASSPRLVNTGELFF
TGTGCCAGCAGCCCGAGACTTGTTAACACCGGGGAGCTGTTTTTT
>TRBV7-2|TRBJ2-7|-|-
CASSLGGRYYEQYF
TGTGCCAGCAGCTTAGGGGGCCGATACTACGAGCAGTACTTC
>TRBV7-9|TRBJ1-4|-|-
CASSPQSGEKLFF
TGTGCCAGCAGCCCCCAGTCGGGTGAAAAACTGTTTTTT
>TRBV29-1|TRBJ1-3|TRBD1|-
CSVEDRTGGNTIYF
TGCAGCGTTGAAGATAGGACAGGGGGAAACACCATATATTTT
>TRBV7-9|TRBJ1-1|-|-
CASSPPIAGLNTEAFF
TGTGCCAGCAGCCCGCCCATTGCAGGGTTGAACACTGAAGCTTTCTTT
>TRBV9|TRBJ1-2|-|-
CASSAGGSPNSGYTF
TGTGCCAGCAGCGCGGGGGGGTCGCCAAACTCTGGCTACACCTTT
>TRBV19|TRBJ2-1|TRBD2|-
CASSITGLAGTTREQFF
TGTGCCAGTAGTATAACGGGACTAGCGGGTACTACACGTGAGCAGTTCTTC
>TRBV5-1|TRBJ2-2|TRBD2|-
CASRRLAANTGELFF
TGCGCCAGCAGAAGGCTAGCGGCGAACACCGGGGAGCTGTTTTTT
>TRBV5-1|TRBJ2-3|TRBD2|-
CASSMTSASTDTQYF
TGCGCCAGCAGCATGACTAGCGCAAGCACAGATACGCAGTATTTT
>TRBV5-1|TRBJ1-6|-|-
CASSLGGGGLGKSPLHF
TGCGCCAGCAGCTTGGGAGGAGGAGGACTGGGAAAGTCACCCCTCCACTTT
>TRBV10-3|TRBJ1-3|-|few
CAISRSGGDTIYF
TGTGCCATCAGCCGGTCCGGCGGGGACACCATATATTTT
>TRBV6-1|TRBJ1-2|-|-
CASSETGVDYGYTF
TGTGCCAGCAGTGAAACGGGGGTCGACTATGGCTACACCTTC
>TRBV5-6|TRBJ2-5|-|-
CASNPTVRGQETQYF
TGTGCCAGCAACCCTACGGTCAGGGGTCAAGAGACCCAGTACTTC
>TRBV11-2|TRBJ1-1|-|-
CASSLDGSTEAFF
TGTGCCAGCAGCTTAGACGGTTCCACTGAAGCTTTCTTT
>TRBV7-9|TRBJ1-4|-|once
CASRPDNTNEKLFF
TGTGCCAGCAGACCGGACAACACTAATGAAAAACTGTTTTTT
>TRBV6-1|TRBJ1-3|-|-
CASSRGGAGNTIYF
TGTGCCAGTAGCCGGGGGGGTGCTGGAAACACCATATATTTT
>TRBV10-2|TRBJ1-1|TRBD1|-
CASSEQGDTEAFF
TGCGCCAGCAGTGAACAGGGGGACACTGAAGCTTTCTTT
>TRBV6-5|TRBJ1-2|-|-
CASSKEQGNYGYTF
TGTGCCAGCAGCAAGGAACAGGGAAACTATGGCTACACCTTC
>TRBV11-2|TRBJ2-7|-|-
CASSPRGGLSYEQYF
TGTGCCAGCAGCCCCCGGGGAGGCCTCTCCTACGAGCAGTACTTC
>TRBV6-5|TRBJ2-3|-|-
CASTQGTTDTQYF
TGTGCCAGCACCCAGGGGACCACAGATACGCAGTATTTT
>TRBV11-2|TRBJ2-1|TRBD2|-
CASSQSGLAGRGEQFF
TGTGCCAGCAGCCAATCCGGACTAGCGGGACGTGGTGAGCAGTTCTTC
>TRBV18|TRBJ2-3|-|-
CASSPGLTDTQYF
TGTGCCAGCTCACCAGGACTCACAGATACGCAGTATTTT
>TRBV4-2|TRBJ1-2|-|-
CASSQEQGSHGYTF
TGTGCCAGCAGCCAAGAACAGGGATCGCATGGCTACACCTTC
>TRBV25-1|TRBJ2-7|TRBD2|once
CASSAGLAGDEQYF
TGTGCCAGCAGTGCGGGACTAGCGGGAGACGAGCAGTACTTC
>TRBV30|TRBJ2-3|-|few
CAWSQLGISTDTQYF
TGTGCCTGGAGTCAACTAGGTATCTCCACAGATACGCAGTATTTT
>TRBV4-1|TRBJ2-5|TRBD2|-
CASSFRTSGEETQYF
TGCGCCAGCAGCTTCCGGACTAGCGGGGAAGAGACCCAGTACTTC
>TRBV6-1|TRBJ2-7|TRBD1|-
CASSPRGTGDYEQYF
TGTGCCAGCAGCCCAAGAGGGACAGGGGACTACGAGCAGTACTTC
>TRBV11-3|TRBJ2-1|TRBD2|-
CASSLDQGGTSAPKEQFF
TGTGCCAGCAGCTTAGATCAGGGCGGCACTAGCGCCCCAAAGGAGCAGTTCTTC
>TRBV18|TRBJ1-1|-|-
CASSPWTENTEAFF
TGTGCCAGCTCACCTTGGACAGAGAACACTGAAGCTTTCTTT
>TRBV19|TRBJ2-1|TRBD2|-
CASSKRTSGRIANEQFF
TGTGCCAGTAGCAAAAGGACTAGCGGGAGGATCGCCAATGAGCAGTTCTTC
>TRBV6-5|TRBJ1-2|-|-
CASSYGEGDYGYTF
TGTGCCAGCAGTTACGGAGAGGGGGACTATGGCTACACCTTC
>TRBV7-8|TRBJ1-5|-|-
CASSLPPDYSNQPQHF
TGTGCCAGCAGCTTACCACCGGACTATAGCAATCAGCCCCAGCATTTT
>TRBV9|TRBJ2-1|-|-
CASNGGGEYNEQFF
TGTGCCAGCAACGGAGGGGGGGAATACAATGAGCAGTTCTTC
>TRBV12-5|TRBJ2-1|TRBD1|-
CASGSGTGDSYNEQFF
TGTGCTAGTGGTTCCGGGACAGGGGACTCCTACAATGAGCAGTTCTTC
>TRBV7-8|TRBJ2-7|-|-
CASSATTRGLHEQYF
TGTGCCAGCAGCGCCACGACTAGAGGGCTCCACGAGCAGTACTTC
>TRBV4-2|TRBJ2-1|TRBD2|-
CASSWGLAGGNEQFF
TGTGCCAGCAGCTGGGGACTAGCGGGAGGGAATGAGCAGTTCTTC